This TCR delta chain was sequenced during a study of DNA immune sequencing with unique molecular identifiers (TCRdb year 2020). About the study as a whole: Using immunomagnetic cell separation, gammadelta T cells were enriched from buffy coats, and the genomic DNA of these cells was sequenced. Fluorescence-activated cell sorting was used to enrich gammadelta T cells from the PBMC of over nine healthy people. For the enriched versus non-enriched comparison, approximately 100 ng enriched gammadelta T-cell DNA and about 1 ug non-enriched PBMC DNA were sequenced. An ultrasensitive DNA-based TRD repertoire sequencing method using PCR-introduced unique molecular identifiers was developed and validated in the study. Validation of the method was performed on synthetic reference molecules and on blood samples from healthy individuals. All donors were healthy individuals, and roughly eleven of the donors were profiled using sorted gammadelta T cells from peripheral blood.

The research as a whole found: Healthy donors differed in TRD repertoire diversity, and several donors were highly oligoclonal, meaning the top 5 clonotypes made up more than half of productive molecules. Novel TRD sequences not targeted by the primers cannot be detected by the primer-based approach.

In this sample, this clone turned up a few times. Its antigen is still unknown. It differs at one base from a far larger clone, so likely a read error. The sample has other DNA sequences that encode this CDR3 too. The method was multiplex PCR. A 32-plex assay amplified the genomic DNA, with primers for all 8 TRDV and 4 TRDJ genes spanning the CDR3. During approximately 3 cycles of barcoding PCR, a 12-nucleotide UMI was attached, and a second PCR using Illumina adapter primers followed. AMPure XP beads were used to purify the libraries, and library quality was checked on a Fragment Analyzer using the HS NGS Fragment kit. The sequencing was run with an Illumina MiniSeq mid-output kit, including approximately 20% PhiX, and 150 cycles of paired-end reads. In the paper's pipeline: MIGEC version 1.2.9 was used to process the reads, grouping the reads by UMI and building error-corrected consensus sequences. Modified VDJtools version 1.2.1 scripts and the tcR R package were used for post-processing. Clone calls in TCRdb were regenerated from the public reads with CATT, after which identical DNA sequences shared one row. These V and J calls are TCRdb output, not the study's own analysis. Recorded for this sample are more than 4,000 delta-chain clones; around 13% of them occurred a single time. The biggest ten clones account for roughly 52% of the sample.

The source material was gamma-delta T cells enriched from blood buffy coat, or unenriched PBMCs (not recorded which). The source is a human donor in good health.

The CDR3 reads as follows: CACDNLGTGGYRTYTDKLIF. The nucleotides are TGTGCCTGTGATAACCTTGGTACGGGGGGATACCGTACTTATACCGATAAACTCATCTTT. The V and J segments used are TRDV2 and TRDJ1; 9 junctional bases match TRDD3. The germline V gene supplies CDR1 GEAIGNYY and CDR2 EKD. V lost 4 bases and J lost 2 bases, and the count of bases not matched to a germline gene is 22. The CDR3, cysteine through phenylalanine, is 20 amino acids long. The only DNA kept is the CDR3, 60 bases in frame from the first base.